This T cell receptor beta chain was recovered during a study of shared clonotypes between healthy human individuals. In the naive CD8 group, cells lacked CD45RO and were positively selected for CCR7, so terminally differentiated effector memory CD45RA+ cells were left out. Libraries were prepared by immunoSEQ multiplex PCR; TCRdb keeps only in-frame clonotypes and omits some of them. The top ten hold 0.85% to 1.2% of the sample, which has some 2.1 million clones, about 95% seen once. Per germline, CDR1 SGDLS and CDR2 YYNGEE. This CDR3 comprises 13 residues. The V end was cut by 3 bases, the J end by 7 bases, with 10 bases between.

What was sequenced was naive CD8+ T cells sorted from blood. This receptor was taken from a man between 18 and 29 years old in good health. The V gene is TRBV9, the J gene TRBJ2-2; unclear D gene. The CDR3 DNA sequence: TGTGCCAGCAGCGGGGGAAATAACGGGGAGCTGTTTTTT. Protein sequence: CASSGGNNGELFF.